This T cell receptor (beta chain) was captured in a study of control samples from healthy donors and cancer patients. Notes on this clone: A much bigger clone sits one base away, suggesting this may be a read error. Other DNA sequences within the sample encode an identical CDR3.

TCRdb's table, derived via immunoSEQ multiplex PCR, lists solely in-frame clones and lacks some. In the table there are roughly 88,000 clones, roughly 90% of which are singletons. The CDR3 is 13 amino acids. V was pared by 3 bases and J by 3 bases, with 9 bases between. Germline CDR1 is SEHNR and CDR2 is FQNEAQ (reference sequence). Source material: blood. The chain combines TRBV7-9 with TRBJ2-7; D not resolved. This receptor was identified in a woman aged 25 to 45 in good health. CDR3 bases: TGTGCCAGCAGCTTCGGACCCCACTACGAGCAGTACTTC. It translates to CASSFGPHYEQYF.